This TCR beta chain was observed in a study of immune cell composition in non-small cell lung cancer. Normal lung sampling was at least 3 cm from the tumour, as distant as possible. Germline assignment: CDR1 SGHRS and CDR2 YFSETQ. There are 13 residues in the CDR3. The trim removed 2 bases at V and 6 bases at J, leaving 4 bases unmatched. The study's findings and limits: Adenocarcinomas with higher top tumour-associated clone frequency had more reactive TILs. Smoking pack-years did not significantly correlate with tumour TCR-beta clonality. 60% to 75% of squamous and 33% of adenocarcinoma cases had tumour-associated clones >0.5%.

By frequency in the sample, this clone is large. Its antigen is undetermined. Data came from immunoSEQ multiplex PCR; TCRdb stores just in-frame clones and leaves some out. The table records some 2,200 clones, roughly 70% of them present only once. This chain uses TRBV5-1 with TRBJ2-7; TRBD1 aligns across 8 bases. The sequenced sample was non-adjacent lung tissue. This TCR was sampled from a human donor with non-small cell lung cancer. CDR3 residues: CASSFGQGVEQYF. The CDR3 bases are TGCGCCAGCAGCTTTGGACAGGGCGTCGAGCAGTACTTC.